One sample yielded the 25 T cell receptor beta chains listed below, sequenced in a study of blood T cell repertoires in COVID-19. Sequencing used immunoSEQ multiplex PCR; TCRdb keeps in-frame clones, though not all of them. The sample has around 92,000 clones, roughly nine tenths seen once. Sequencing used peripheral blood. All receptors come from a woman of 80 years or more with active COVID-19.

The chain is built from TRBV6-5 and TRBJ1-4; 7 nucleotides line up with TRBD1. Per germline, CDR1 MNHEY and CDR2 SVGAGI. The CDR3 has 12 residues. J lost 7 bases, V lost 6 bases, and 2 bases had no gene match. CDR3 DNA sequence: TGTGCCAGCAGAGGGGGCAGTGAAAAACTGTTTTTT. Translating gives CASRGGSEKLFF.

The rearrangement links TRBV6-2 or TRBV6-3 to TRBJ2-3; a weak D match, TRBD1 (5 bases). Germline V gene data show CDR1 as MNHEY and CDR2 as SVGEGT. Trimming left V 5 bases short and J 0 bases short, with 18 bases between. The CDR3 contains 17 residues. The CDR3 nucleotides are TGTGCCAGCAGTGGGGCCAGGACCACGAGAAGCACAGATACGCAGTATTTT. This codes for CASSGARTTRSTDTQYF.

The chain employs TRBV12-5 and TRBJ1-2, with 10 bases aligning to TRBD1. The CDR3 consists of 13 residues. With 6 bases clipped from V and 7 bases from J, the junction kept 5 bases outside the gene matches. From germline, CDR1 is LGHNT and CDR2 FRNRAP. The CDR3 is CASGAGTGAGYTF. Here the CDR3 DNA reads TGTGCTAGTGGCGCCGGGACAGGGGCTGGCTACACCTTC.

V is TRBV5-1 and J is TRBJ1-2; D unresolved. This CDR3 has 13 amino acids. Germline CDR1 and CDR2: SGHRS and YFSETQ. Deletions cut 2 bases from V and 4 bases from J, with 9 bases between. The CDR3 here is CASSLDGGYGYTF. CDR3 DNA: TGCGCCAGCAGCTTAGATGGCGGCTATGGCTACACCTTC.

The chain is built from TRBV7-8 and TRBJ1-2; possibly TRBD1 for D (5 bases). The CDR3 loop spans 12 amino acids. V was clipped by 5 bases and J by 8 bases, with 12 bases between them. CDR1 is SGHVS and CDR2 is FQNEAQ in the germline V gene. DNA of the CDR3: TGTGCCAGCAGCAAGGGGTCAGAAGGCTACACCTTC. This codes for CASSKGSEGYTF.

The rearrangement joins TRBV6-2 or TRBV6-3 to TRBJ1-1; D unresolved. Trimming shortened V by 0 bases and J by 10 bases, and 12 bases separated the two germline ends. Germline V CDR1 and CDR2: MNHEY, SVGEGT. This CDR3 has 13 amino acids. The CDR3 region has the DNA TGTGCCAGCAGTTACTCCCCGTTGGCGGCAGCTTTCTTT. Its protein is CASSYSPLAAAFF.

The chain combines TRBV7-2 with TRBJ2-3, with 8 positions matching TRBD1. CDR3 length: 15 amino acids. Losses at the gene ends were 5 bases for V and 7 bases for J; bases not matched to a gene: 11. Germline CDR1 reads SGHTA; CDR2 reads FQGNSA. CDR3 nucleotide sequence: TGTGCCAGCAGCCGCTTGGACAGGGTGGGAAATACGCAGTATTTT. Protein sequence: CASSRLDRVGNTQYF.

The CDR3 region has the DNA TGTGCCTGGAGCCAACTAGCGGGAGGTTCTCTTGTTAATGAGCAGTTCTTC. Its translation: CAWSQLAGGSLVNEQFF. This rearrangement joins TRBV30 to TRBJ2-1, with 12 bases identical to TRBD2. The CDR3 consists of 17 residues. The V segment lost 3 bases and the J segment 7 bases; nucleotides outside the gene matches: 13. Germline loops: CDR1 GTSNPN, CDR2 SVGIG (reference sequence). The full variable domain, rest sourced from reference TRBV30 and TRBJ2-1, is SQTIHQWPATLVQPVGSPLSLECTVEGTSNPNLYWYRQAAGRGLQLLFYSVGIGQISSEVPQNLSASRPQDRQFILSSKKLLLSDSGFYLCAWSQLAGGSLVNEQFFGPGTRLTVL.

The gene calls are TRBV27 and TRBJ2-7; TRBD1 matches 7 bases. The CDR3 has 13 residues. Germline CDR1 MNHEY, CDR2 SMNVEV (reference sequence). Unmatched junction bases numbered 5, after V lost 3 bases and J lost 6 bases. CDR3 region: CASSFIGGGEQYF. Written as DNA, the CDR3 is TGTGCCAGCAGTTTCATAGGGGGCGGCGAGCAGTACTTC.

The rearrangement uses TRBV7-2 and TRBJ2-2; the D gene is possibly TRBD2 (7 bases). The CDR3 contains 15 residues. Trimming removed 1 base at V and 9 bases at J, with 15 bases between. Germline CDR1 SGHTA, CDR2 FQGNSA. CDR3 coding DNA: TGTGCCAGCAGCTTAGATCGGGGGGCGGTTTGGGAGCTGTTTTTT. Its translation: CASSLDRGAVWELFF.

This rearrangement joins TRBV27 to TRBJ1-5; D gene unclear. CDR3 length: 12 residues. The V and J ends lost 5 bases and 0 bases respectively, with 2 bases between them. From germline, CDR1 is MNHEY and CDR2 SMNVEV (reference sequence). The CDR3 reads CASSLSNQPQHF. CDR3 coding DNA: TGTGCCAGCAGTCTTAGCAATCAGCCCCAGCATTTT.

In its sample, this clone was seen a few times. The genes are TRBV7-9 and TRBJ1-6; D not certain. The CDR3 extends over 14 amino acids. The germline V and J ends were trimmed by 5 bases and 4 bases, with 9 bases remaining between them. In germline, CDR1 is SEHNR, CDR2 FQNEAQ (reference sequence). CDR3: CASSIEQYNSPLHF. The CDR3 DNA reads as TGTGCCAGCAGCATTGAACAGTATAATTCACCCCTCCACTTT.

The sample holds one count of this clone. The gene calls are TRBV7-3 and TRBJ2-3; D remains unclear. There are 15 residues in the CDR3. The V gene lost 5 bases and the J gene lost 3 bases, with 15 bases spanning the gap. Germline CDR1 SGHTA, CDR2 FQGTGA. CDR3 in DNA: TGTGCCAGCAGCCTCTACGGATCGACTACAGATACGCAGTATTTT. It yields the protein CASSLYGSTTDTQYF.

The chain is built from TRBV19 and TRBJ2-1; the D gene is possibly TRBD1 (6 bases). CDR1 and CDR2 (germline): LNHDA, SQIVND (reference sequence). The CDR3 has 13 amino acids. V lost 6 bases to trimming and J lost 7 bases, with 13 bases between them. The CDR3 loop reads CASRPQGRNEQFF. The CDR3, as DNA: TGTGCCAGTAGGCCGCAGGGGCGGAATGAGCAGTTCTTC.

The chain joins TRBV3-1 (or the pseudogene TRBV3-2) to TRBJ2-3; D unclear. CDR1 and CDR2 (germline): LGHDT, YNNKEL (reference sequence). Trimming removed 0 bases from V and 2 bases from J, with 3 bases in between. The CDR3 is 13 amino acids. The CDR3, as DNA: TGTGCCAGCAGCCAAGACAACACAGATACGCAGTATTTT. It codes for CASSQDNTDTQYF.

This CDR3 is CASSLAGSYEQYF. DNA for the CDR3: TGTGCCAGCAGTTTGGCGGGCAGCTACGAGCAGTACTTC. The chain employs TRBV6-5 and TRBJ2-7; D may be TRBD2 (5 bases). Trimming shortened V by 4 bases and J by 3 bases, and 10 bases separated the two germline ends. The CDR3 consists of 13 residues. In germline, CDR1 is MNHEY, CDR2 SVGAGI.

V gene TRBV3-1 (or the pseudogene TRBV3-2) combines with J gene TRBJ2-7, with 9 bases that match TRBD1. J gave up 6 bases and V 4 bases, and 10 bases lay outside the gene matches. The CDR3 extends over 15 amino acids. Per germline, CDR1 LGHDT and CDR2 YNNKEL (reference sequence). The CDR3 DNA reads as TGTGCCAGCAGCCTGATTGGGACAGGGACGGTCGAGCAGTACTTC. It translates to CASSLIGTGTVEQYF.

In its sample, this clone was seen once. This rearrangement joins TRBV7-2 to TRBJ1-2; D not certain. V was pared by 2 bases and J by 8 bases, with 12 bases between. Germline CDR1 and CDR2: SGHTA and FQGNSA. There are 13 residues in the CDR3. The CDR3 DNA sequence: TGTGCCAGCAGCTTACAGGCCAGGCAGGGCTACACCTTC. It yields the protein CASSLQARQGYTF.

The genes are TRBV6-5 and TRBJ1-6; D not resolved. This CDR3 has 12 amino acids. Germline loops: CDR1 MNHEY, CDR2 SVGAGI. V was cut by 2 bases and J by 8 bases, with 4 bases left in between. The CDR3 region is CASSYRDSPLHF. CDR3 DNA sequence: TGTGCCAGCAGTTACCGGGATTCACCCCTCCACTTT.

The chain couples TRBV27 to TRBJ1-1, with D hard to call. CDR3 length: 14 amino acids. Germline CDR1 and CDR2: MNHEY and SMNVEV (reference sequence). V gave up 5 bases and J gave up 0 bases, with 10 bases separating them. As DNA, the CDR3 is TGTGCCAGCAGTCTCGGACTGATGAACACTGAAGCTTTCTTT. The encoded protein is CASSLGLMNTEAFF.

CDR3 loop: CASSITDYANEQFF. For the CDR3, the DNA is TGTGCCAGCAGCATTACGGACTACGCCAATGAGCAGTTCTTC. The V call is TRBV7-3, the J call TRBJ2-1; D possibly corresponds to TRBD2 (6 bases). The CDR3 runs to 14 residues. Germline CDR1 reads SGHTA; CDR2 reads FQGTGA. Trimming shortened V by 5 bases and J by 6 bases, and 14 bases separated the two germline ends. The whole variable domain, filled in from reference TRBV7-3 and TRBJ2-1, reads GAGVSQTPSNKVTEKGKYVELRCDPISGHTALYWYRQSLGQGPEFLIYFQGTGAADDSGLPNDRFFAVRPEGSVSTLKIQRTERGDSAVYLCASSITDYANEQFFGPGTRLTVL.

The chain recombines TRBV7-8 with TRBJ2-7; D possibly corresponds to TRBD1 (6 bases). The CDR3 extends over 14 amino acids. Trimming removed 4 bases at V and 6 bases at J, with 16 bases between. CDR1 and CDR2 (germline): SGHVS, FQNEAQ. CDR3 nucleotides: TGTGCCAGCAGCTCAAACTCCAGGGGTTTCGAGCAGTACTTC. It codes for CASSSNSRGFEQYF.

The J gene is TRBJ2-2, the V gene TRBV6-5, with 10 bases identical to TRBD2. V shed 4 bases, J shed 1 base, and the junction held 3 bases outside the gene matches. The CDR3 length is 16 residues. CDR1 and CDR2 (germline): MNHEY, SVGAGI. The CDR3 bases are TGTGCCAGCAGTTTTGGACTAGCGGAGAACACCGGGGAGCTGTTTTTT. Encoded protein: CASSFGLAENTGELFF.

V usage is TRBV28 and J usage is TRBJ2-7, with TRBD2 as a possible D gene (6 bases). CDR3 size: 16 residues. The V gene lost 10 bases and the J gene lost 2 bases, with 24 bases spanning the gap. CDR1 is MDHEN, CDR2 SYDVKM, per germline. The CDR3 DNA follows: TGTGCCACCCTGGGGTTAGCGGCCACGAGCCCCTACGAGCAGTACTTC. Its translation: CATLGLAATSPYEQYF. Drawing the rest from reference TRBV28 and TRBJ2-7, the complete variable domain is DVKVTQSSRYLVKRTGEKVFLECVQDMDHENMFWYRQDPGLGLRLIYFSYDVKMKEKGDIPEGYSVSREKKERFSLILESASTNQTSMYLCATLGLAATSPYEQYFGPGTRLTVT.

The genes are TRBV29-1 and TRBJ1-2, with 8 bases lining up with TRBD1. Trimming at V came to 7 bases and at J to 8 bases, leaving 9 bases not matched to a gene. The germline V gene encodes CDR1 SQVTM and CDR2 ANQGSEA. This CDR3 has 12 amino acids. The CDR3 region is CSADREIDGYTF. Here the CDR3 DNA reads TGCAGCGCGGACAGGGAGATAGACGGCTACACCTTC.